This T cell receptor (beta chain) originates from a study of T cell changes during pregnancy in multiple sclerosis. Trimming removed 7 bases from V and 4 bases from J, with 16 bases in between. The CDR3 has 13 residues. Germline CDR1 is SQVTM and CDR2 is ANQGSEA. Generated by immunoSEQ multiplex PCR, the TCRdb table keeps only in-frame clones and is missing some. The sample lists roughly 50,000 clones, 85% to 95% seen once, with roughly 0.25% in the top ten. The sample in question was CD4+ T cells from peripheral blood mononuclear cells, obtained in the third trimester of pregnancy. This chain uses TRBV29-1 with TRBJ1-2; unclear D gene. This sequence originates from a female donor with multiple sclerosis, enrolled in a pregnancy study. CDR3 loop: CSGGLEGSYGYTF. The CDR3 DNA is TGCAGCGGAGGACTCGAAGGAAGCTATGGCTACACCTTC.